The rows below give T cell receptor beta chains drawn from one sample of a study of neoadjuvant nivolumab and ipilimumab in lung cancer. Produced via immunoSEQ multiplex PCR; TCRdb's table is partial and in-frame only. The table lists some 8,100 clones, about four fifths of them singletons, with approximately 6.7% in the top ten. The sample here was adjacent normal lung tissue, taken after neoadjuvant nivolumab, alone or with ipilimumab, at or shortly before surgery. Receptors were obtained from an adult with non-small cell lung cancer. The CDR3 runs from the conserved cysteine through the conserved F or W. The order of the fields is V gene, clone size, CDR3 length, J gene, D gene, CDR3 protein, CDR3 DNA. D genes are given only for firm matches. Some rows have no size entry. The others give once, few or many, or a class for an expanded clone.

v_call: TRBV30; clone_size: -; cdr3_length: 12; j_call: TRBJ2-1; d_call: -; cdr3_aa: CAWQMLGNEQFF; cdr3_nt: TGTGCCTGGCAGATGCTAGGGAATGAGCAGTTCTTC
v_call: TRBV7-3; clone_size: -; cdr3_length: 15; j_call: TRBJ2-2; d_call: -; cdr3_aa: CASSLNGPNTGELFF; cdr3_nt: TGTGCCAGCAGCTTAAACGGGCCGAACACCGGGGAGCTGTTTTTT
v_call: TRBV7-6; clone_size: few; cdr3_length: 15; j_call: TRBJ2-7; d_call: -; cdr3_aa: CASSPGTIFSYEQYF; cdr3_nt: TGTGCCAGCAGCCCCGGGACAATTTTCTCCTACGAGCAGTACTTC
v_call: TRBV5-1; clone_size: -; cdr3_length: 14; j_call: TRBJ2-5; d_call: -; cdr3_aa: CASSLVRGPETQYF; cdr3_nt: TGCGCCAGCAGCTTGGTCAGGGGCCCAGAGACCCAGTACTTC
v_call: TRBV7-8; clone_size: -; cdr3_length: 16; j_call: TRBJ2-5; d_call: -; cdr3_aa: CASSINRGYNQETQYF; cdr3_nt: TGTGCCAGCAGCATTAACCGGGGCTATAACCAAGAGACCCAGTACTTC
v_call: TRBV30; clone_size: -; cdr3_length: 14; j_call: TRBJ2-7; d_call: -; cdr3_aa: CAWSFRPKPYEQYF; cdr3_nt: TGTGCCTGGAGTTTTCGCCCCAAACCCTACGAGCAGTACTTC
v_call: TRBV9; clone_size: -; cdr3_length: 16; j_call: TRBJ2-6; d_call: -; cdr3_aa: CASSVDRSSGANVLTF; cdr3_nt: TGTGCCAGCAGCGTAGACAGGAGCTCTGGGGCCAACGTCCTGACTTTC
v_call: TRBV7-9; clone_size: -; cdr3_length: 14; j_call: TRBJ1-2; d_call: TRBD1; cdr3_aa: CASSLGGTVEGYTF; cdr3_nt: TGTGCCAGCAGCTTAGGAGGGACAGTTGAGGGCTACACCTTC
v_call: TRBV13; clone_size: -; cdr3_length: 16; j_call: TRBJ2-3; d_call: TRBD2; cdr3_aa: CASSPSGTSDTDTQYF; cdr3_nt: TGTGCCAGCAGCCCCTCCGGGACTAGCGACACAGATACGCAGTATTTT
v_call: TRBV5-6; clone_size: -; cdr3_length: 17; j_call: TRBJ2-1; d_call: -; cdr3_aa: CASSLGTGTRYLNEQFF; cdr3_nt: TGTGCCAGCAGCCTGGGCACCGGGACACGGTATCTCAATGAGCAGTTCTTC
v_call: TRBV2; clone_size: -; cdr3_length: 14; j_call: TRBJ2-7; d_call: -; cdr3_aa: CASSETVNVYEQYF; cdr3_nt: TGTGCCAGCAGTGAGACTGTAAATGTCTACGAGCAGTACTTC
v_call: TRBV4-2; clone_size: -; cdr3_length: 16; j_call: TRBJ2-1; d_call: TRBD2; cdr3_aa: CASSQDGTSPYNEQFF; cdr3_nt: TGTGCCAGCAGCCAAGATGGGACTAGCCCCTACAATGAGCAGTTCTTC
v_call: TRBV7-6; clone_size: once; cdr3_length: 12; j_call: TRBJ2-7; d_call: -; cdr3_aa: CASSRIPYEQYF; cdr3_nt: TGTGCCAGCAGTCGGATCCCCTACGAGCAGTACTTC
v_call: TRBV7-2; clone_size: -; cdr3_length: 12; j_call: TRBJ2-3; d_call: -; cdr3_aa: CASSFRTDTQYF; cdr3_nt: TGTGCCAGCAGCTTCCGCACAGATACGCAGTATTTT
v_call: TRBV5-6; clone_size: few; cdr3_length: 11; j_call: TRBJ1-1; d_call: -; cdr3_aa: CASLGGTEAFF; cdr3_nt: TGTGCCAGCCTGGGGGGAACTGAAGCTTTCTTT
v_call: TRBV19; clone_size: -; cdr3_length: 18; j_call: TRBJ1-5; d_call: TRBD1; cdr3_aa: CASRGRTGKADSNQPQHF; cdr3_nt: TGTGCCAGTAGGGGCCGGACAGGGAAGGCTGATAGCAATCAGCCCCAGCATTTT
v_call: TRBV7-9; clone_size: -; cdr3_length: 15; j_call: TRBJ2-7; d_call: TRBD1; cdr3_aa: CASSLDRTGENEQYF; cdr3_nt: TGTGCCAGCAGCTTAGACAGGACAGGGGAAAACGAGCAGTACTTC
v_call: TRBV2; clone_size: -; cdr3_length: 14; j_call: TRBJ2-5; d_call: -; cdr3_aa: CASSEIGVQETQYF; cdr3_nt: TGTGCCAGCAGTGAAATAGGGGTTCAAGAGACCCAGTACTTC
v_call: TRBV6-5; clone_size: few; cdr3_length: 15; j_call: TRBJ2-1; d_call: TRBD1; cdr3_aa: CASSKGQGVFNEQFF; cdr3_nt: TGTGCCAGCAGTAAGGGACAGGGTGTCTTCAATGAGCAGTTCTTC
v_call: TRBV7-2; clone_size: -; cdr3_length: 13; j_call: TRBJ1-2; d_call: TRBD1; cdr3_aa: CASSLDRDYGYTF; cdr3_nt: TGTGCCAGCAGCTTGGACAGGGACTATGGCTACACCTTC
v_call: TRBV19; clone_size: -; cdr3_length: 15; j_call: TRBJ1-1; d_call: -; cdr3_aa: CASSIAAVSNTEAFF; cdr3_nt: TGTGCCAGTAGTATAGCGGCAGTTTCGAACACTGAAGCTTTCTTT
v_call: TRBV7-9; clone_size: -; cdr3_length: 15; j_call: TRBJ2-3; d_call: -; cdr3_aa: CASSLDRTSTDTQYF; cdr3_nt: TGTGCCAGCAGCTTAGACAGGACTAGCACAGATACGCAGTATTTT
v_call: TRBV5-4; clone_size: -; cdr3_length: 14; j_call: TRBJ2-2; d_call: -; cdr3_aa: CASSLGGVTGELFF; cdr3_nt: TGTGCCAGCAGCTTGGGAGGGGTAACCGGGGAGCTGTTTTTT
v_call: TRBV4-1; clone_size: -; cdr3_length: 15; j_call: TRBJ2-7; d_call: TRBD1; cdr3_aa: CASSQDRQGVTEQYF; cdr3_nt: TGCGCCAGCAGCCAAGATAGACAGGGGGTGACCGAGCAGTACTTC
v_call: TRBV11-2; clone_size: medium-sized; cdr3_length: 15; j_call: TRBJ2-1; d_call: -; cdr3_aa: CASSLEVRGLDEQFF; cdr3_nt: TGTGCCAGCAGCTTAGAGGTAAGGGGCCTTGATGAGCAGTTCTTC
v_call: TRBV7-9; clone_size: -; cdr3_length: 14; j_call: TRBJ2-1; d_call: -; cdr3_aa: CASSLSGSYNEQFF; cdr3_nt: TGTGCCAGCAGCCTATCGGGCTCCTACAATGAGCAGTTCTTC
v_call: TRBV29-1; clone_size: -; cdr3_length: 12; j_call: TRBJ1-2; d_call: -; cdr3_aa: CSVGQGQYGYTF; cdr3_nt: TGCAGCGTTGGGCAGGGTCAATATGGCTACACCTTC
v_call: TRBV29-1; clone_size: few; cdr3_length: 13; j_call: TRBJ2-5; d_call: TRBD1; cdr3_aa: CSVRGQGKETQYF; cdr3_nt: TGCAGCGTTCGCGGACAGGGTAAAGAGACCCAGTACTTC
v_call: TRBV7-2; clone_size: once; cdr3_length: 15; j_call: TRBJ1-6; d_call: -; cdr3_aa: CASSLTASYNSPLHF; cdr3_nt: TGTGCCAGCAGCTTAACAGCCTCCTATAATTCACCCCTCCACTTT
v_call: TRBV6-1; clone_size: -; cdr3_length: 14; j_call: TRBJ1-2; d_call: -; cdr3_aa: CASSEELGIYGYTF; cdr3_nt: TGTGCCAGCAGTGAAGAGCTGGGGATCTATGGCTACACCTTC
v_call: TRBV7-2; clone_size: -; cdr3_length: 19; j_call: TRBJ2-7; d_call: TRBD1; cdr3_aa: CASSQVRGTGRGFVYEQYF; cdr3_nt: TGTGCCAGCAGCCAAGTACGGGGGACAGGGCGGGGATTTGTCTACGAGCAGTACTTC
v_call: TRBV30; clone_size: -; cdr3_length: 16; j_call: TRBJ2-5; d_call: TRBD2; cdr3_aa: CAWSDQRGPQTETQYF; cdr3_nt: TGTGCCTGGAGTGACCAGCGGGGGCCCCAAACGGAGACCCAGTACTTC
v_call: TRBV6-6; clone_size: -; cdr3_length: 14; j_call: TRBJ2-5; d_call: TRBD1; cdr3_aa: CASSGRQGSKTQYF; cdr3_nt: TGTGCCAGCAGTGGTAGACAGGGTTCGAAGACCCAGTACTTC
v_call: TRBV11-3; clone_size: few; cdr3_length: 13; j_call: TRBJ2-7; d_call: TRBD1; cdr3_aa: CASSLRDSYEQYF; cdr3_nt: TGTGCCAGCAGCCTACGGGACAGCTACGAGCAGTACTTC
v_call: TRBV5-1; clone_size: -; cdr3_length: 15; j_call: TRBJ1-1; d_call: TRBD1; cdr3_aa: CASSPHQGAKAEAFF; cdr3_nt: TGCGCCAGCAGCCCCCACCAGGGGGCGAAAGCTGAAGCTTTCTTT
v_call: TRBV7-2; clone_size: -; cdr3_length: 17; j_call: TRBJ2-5; d_call: TRBD1; cdr3_aa: CASSLVGTGAGQETQYF; cdr3_nt: TGTGCCAGCAGCTTAGTTGGGACAGGGGCAGGACAAGAGACCCAGTACTTC
v_call: TRBV5-8; clone_size: few; cdr3_length: 10; j_call: TRBJ2-7; d_call: -; cdr3_aa: CASSWAAGNF; cdr3_nt: -
v_call: TRBV30; clone_size: -; cdr3_length: 11; j_call: TRBJ2-7; d_call: TRBD1; cdr3_aa: CAGTGLYEQYF; cdr3_nt: TGTGCGGGGACAGGGCTCTACGAGCAGTACTTC
v_call: TRBV30; clone_size: -; cdr3_length: 14; j_call: TRBJ1-4; d_call: -; cdr3_aa: CAWSATTGSEKLFF; cdr3_nt: TGTGCCTGGAGTGCCACGACTGGAAGCGAAAAACTGTTTTTT
v_call: TRBV5-6; clone_size: -; cdr3_length: 15; j_call: TRBJ1-6; d_call: -; cdr3_aa: CASSLNSPGNSPLHF; cdr3_nt: TGTGCCAGCAGCTTGAACAGTCCGGGGAATTCACCCCTCCACTTT
v_call: TRBV6-5; clone_size: once; cdr3_length: 11; j_call: TRBJ1-2; d_call: TRBD1; cdr3_aa: CASRQQGAQTF; cdr3_nt: TGTGCCAGCAGGCAACAGGGGGCGCAGACCTTC
v_call: TRBV5-1; clone_size: few; cdr3_length: 19; j_call: TRBJ2-7; d_call: TRBD1; cdr3_aa: CASSLRATGTGLYSYEQYF; cdr3_nt: TGCGCCAGCAGCTTAAGAGCGACAGGGACGGGCCTTTACTCCTACGAGCAGTACTTC
v_call: TRBV7-9; clone_size: -; cdr3_length: 14; j_call: TRBJ1-2; d_call: -; cdr3_aa: CASSSDRGDYGYTF; cdr3_nt: TGTGCCAGCAGCTCCGACAGAGGGGACTATGGCTACACCTTC